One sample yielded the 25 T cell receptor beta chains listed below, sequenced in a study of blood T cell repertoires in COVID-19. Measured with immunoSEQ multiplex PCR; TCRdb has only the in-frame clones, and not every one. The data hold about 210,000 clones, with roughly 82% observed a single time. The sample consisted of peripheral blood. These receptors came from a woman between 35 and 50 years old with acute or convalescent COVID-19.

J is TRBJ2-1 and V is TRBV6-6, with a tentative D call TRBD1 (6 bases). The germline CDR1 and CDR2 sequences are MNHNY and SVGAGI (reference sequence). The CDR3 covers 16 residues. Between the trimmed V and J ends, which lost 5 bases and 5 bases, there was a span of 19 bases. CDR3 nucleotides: TGTGCCAGCAGTCGATCCGGGACAAGGGGGAACAATGAGCAGTTCTTC. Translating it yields CASSRSGTRGNNEQFF.

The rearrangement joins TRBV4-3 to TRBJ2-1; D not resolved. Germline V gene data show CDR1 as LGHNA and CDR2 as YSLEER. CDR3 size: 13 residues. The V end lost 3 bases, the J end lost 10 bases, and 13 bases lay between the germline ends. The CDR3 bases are TGCGCCAGCAGCCAGGTCCGACAAAGCGAGCAGTTCTTC. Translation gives CASSQVRQSEQFF.

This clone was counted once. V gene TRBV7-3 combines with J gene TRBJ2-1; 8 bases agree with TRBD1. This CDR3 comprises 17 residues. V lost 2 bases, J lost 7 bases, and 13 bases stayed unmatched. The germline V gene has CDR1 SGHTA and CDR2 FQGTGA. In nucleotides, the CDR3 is TGTGCCAGCAGCTTAGCCCGGGGGCAGGGGGCGGGTAATGAGCAGTTCTTC. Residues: CASSLARGQGAGNEQFF.

The CDR3 spells CASRRGITGELFF. CDR3 nucleotides: TGTGCCAGCAGACGGGGGATCACCGGGGAGCTGTTTTTT. V gene TRBV2 combines with J gene TRBJ2-2, with D possibly TRBD2 on 6 matching bases. The germline CDR1 and CDR2 sequences are SNHLY and FYNNEI. There are 13 residues in the CDR3. V was clipped by 6 bases and J by 4 bases, with 9 bases between them.

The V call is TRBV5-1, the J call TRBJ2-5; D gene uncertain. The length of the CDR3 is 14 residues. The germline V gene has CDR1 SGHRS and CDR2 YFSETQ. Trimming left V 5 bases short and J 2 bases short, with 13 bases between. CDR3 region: CASRHSLNQETQYF. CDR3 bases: TGCGCCAGCAGGCACAGCTTAAATCAAGAGACCCAGTACTTC. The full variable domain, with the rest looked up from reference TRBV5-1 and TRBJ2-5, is KAGVTQTPRYLIKTRGQQVTLSCSPISGHRSVSWYQQTPGQGLQFLFEYFSETQRNKGNFPGRFSGRQFSNSRSEMNVSTLELGDSALYLCASRHSLNQETQYFGPGTRLLVL.

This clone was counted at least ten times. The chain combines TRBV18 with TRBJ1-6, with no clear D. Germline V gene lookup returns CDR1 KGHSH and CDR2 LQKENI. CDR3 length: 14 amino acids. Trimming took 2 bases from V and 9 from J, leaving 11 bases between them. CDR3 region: CASSPTGESSPLHF. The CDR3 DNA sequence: TGTGCCAGCTCACCAACGGGAGAGAGTTCACCCCTCCACTTT.

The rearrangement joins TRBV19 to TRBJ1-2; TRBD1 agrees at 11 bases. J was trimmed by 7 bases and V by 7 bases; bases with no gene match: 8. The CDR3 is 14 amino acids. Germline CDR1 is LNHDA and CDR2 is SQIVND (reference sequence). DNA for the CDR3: TGTGCCAGTACCCAAAGGGACAGGGGGTTTGGCTACACCTTC. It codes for CASTQRDRGFGYTF. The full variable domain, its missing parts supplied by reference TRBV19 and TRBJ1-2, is DGGITQSPKYLFRKEGQNVTLSCEQNLNHDAMYWYRQDPGQGLRLIYYSQIVNDFQKGDIAEGYSVSREKKESFPLTVTSAQKNPTAFYLCASTQRDRGFGYTFGSGTRLTVV.

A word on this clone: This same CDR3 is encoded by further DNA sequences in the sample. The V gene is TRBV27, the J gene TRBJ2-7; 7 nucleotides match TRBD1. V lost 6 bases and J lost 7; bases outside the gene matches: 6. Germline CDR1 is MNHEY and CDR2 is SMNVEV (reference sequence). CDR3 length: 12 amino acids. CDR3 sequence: CASSYRGFEQYF. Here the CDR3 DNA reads TGTGCCAGCAGCTACAGGGGATTTGAGCAGTACTTC.

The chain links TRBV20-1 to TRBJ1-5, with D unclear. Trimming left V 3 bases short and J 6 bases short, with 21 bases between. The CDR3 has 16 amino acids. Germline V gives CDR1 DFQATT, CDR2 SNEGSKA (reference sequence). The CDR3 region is CSASPRMAAPSQPQHF. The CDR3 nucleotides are TGCAGTGCTAGTCCCAGGATGGCCGCCCCGAGTCAGCCCCAGCATTTT.

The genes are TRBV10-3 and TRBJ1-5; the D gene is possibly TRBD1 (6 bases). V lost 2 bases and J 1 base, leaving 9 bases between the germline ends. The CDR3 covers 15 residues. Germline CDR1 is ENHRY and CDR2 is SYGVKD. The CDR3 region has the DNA TGTGCCATCAGTGAGGCAGGGGCAAGCAATCAGCCCCAGCATTTT. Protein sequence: CAISEAGASNQPQHF.

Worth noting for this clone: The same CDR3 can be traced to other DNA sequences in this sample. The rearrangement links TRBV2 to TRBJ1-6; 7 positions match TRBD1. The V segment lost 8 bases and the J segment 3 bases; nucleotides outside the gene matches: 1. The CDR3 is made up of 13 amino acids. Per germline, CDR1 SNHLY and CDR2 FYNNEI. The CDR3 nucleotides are TGTGCCAGCGGGGACAGCTATAATTCACCCCTCCACTTT. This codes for CASGDSYNSPLHF. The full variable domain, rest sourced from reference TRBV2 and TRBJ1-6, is EPEVTQTPSHQVTQMGQEVILRCVPISNHLYFYWYRQILGQKVEFLVSFYNNEISEKSEIFDDQFSVERPDGSNFTLKIRSTKLEDSAMYFCASGDSYNSPLHFGNGTRLTVT.

CDR3 in amino acids: CASSLGTGYNYGYTF. The CDR3 DNA is TGCGCCAGCAGCTTGGGTACAGGGTATAACTATGGCTACACCTTC. This sequence joins TRBV5-1 and TRBJ1-2, with D tentatively TRBD1 (6 bases). V lost 0 bases and J 1 base, leaving 10 bases between the germline ends. Per the germline V gene, CDR1 is SGHRS and CDR2 is YFSETQ. CDR3 length equals 15 residues.

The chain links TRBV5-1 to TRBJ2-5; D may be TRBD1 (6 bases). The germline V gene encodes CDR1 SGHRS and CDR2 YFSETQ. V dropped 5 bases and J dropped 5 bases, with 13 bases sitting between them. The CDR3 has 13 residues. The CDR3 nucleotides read TGCGCCAGCAGTTCAGGGGTTTTGGAGACCCAGTACTTC. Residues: CASSSGVLETQYF. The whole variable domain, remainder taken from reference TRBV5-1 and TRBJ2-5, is KAGVTQTPRYLIKTRGQQVTLSCSPISGHRSVSWYQQTPGQGLQFLFEYFSETQRNKGNFPGRFSGRQFSNSRSEMNVSTLELGDSALYLCASSSGVLETQYFGPGTRLLVL.

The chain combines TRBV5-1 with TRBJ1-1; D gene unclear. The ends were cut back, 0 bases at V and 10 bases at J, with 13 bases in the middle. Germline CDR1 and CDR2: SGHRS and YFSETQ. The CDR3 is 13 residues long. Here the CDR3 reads CASSLVNWEVAFF. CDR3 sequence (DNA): TGCGCCAGCAGCTTGGTTAACTGGGAGGTAGCTTTCTTT.

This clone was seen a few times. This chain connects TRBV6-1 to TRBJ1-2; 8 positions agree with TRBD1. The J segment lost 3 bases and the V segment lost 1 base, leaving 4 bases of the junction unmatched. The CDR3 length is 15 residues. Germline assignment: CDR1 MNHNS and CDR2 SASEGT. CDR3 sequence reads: CASSEGTGLYYGYTF. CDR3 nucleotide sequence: TGTGCCAGCAGTGAAGGGACAGGGTTGTACTATGGCTACACCTTC.

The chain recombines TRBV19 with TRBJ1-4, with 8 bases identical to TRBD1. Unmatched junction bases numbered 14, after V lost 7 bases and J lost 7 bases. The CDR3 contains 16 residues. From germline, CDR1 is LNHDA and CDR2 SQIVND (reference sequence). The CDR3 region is CASTAVLRTGIEKLFF. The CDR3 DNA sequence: TGTGCCAGTACCGCCGTCCTTCGGACAGGGATTGAAAAACTGTTTTTT.

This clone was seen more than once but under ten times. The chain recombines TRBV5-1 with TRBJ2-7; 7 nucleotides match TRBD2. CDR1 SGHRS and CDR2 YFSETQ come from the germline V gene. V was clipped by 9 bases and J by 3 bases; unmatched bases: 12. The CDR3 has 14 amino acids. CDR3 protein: CATSPGGGYYEQYF. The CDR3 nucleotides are TGCGCCACCTCGCCGGGCGGGGGTTACTACGAGCAGTACTTC.

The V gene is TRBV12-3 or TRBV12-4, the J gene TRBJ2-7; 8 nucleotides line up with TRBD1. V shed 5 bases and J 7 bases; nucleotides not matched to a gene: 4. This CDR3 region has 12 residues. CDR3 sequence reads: CASSGRGREQYF. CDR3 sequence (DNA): TGTGCCAGCAGTGGCAGGGGGCGAGAGCAGTACTTC.

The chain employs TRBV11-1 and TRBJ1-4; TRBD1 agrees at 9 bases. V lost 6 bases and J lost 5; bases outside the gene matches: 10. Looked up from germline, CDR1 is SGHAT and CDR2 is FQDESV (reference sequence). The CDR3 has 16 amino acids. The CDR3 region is CASSSTGQGGNEKLFF. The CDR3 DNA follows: TGTGCCAGCAGTTCAACGGGACAGGGAGGAAATGAAAAACTGTTTTTT.

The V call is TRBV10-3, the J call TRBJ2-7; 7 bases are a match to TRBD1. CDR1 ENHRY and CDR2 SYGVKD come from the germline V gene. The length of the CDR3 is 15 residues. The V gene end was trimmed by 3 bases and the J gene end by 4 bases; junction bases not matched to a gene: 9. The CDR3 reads CAISDTGQRTYEQYF. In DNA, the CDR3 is TGTGCCATCAGTGATACGGGACAGAGAACGTACGAGCAGTACTTC.

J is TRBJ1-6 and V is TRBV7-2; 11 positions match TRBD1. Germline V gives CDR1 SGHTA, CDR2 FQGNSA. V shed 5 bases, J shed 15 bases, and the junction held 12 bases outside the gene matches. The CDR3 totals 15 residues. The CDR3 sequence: CASSKDRGRTADLHF. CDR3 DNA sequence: TGTGCCAGCAGCAAGGACAGGGGGCGCACGGCGGACCTCCACTTT.

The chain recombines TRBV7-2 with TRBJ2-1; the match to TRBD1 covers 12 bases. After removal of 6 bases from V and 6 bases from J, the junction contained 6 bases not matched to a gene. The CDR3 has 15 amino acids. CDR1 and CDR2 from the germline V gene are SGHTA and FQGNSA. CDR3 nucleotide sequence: TGTGCCAGCAGGAAGGGACAGGGGGCTGGCAATGAGCAGTTCTTC. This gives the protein CASRKGQGAGNEQFF.

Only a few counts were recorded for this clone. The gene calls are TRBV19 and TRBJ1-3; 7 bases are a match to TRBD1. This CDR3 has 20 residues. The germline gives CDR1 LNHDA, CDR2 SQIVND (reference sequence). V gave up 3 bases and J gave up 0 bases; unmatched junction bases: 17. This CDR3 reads CASSIRPKGQPLFSGNTIYF. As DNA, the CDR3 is TGTGCCAGTAGTATCAGACCGAAGGGACAGCCACTCTTCTCTGGAAACACCATATATTTT.

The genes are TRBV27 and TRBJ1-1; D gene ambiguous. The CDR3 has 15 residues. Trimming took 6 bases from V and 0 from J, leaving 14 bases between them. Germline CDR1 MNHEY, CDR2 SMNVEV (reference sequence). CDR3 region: CASRSWSGMNTEAFF. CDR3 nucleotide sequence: TGTGCCAGCAGATCTTGGTCGGGGATGAACACTGAAGCTTTCTTT.

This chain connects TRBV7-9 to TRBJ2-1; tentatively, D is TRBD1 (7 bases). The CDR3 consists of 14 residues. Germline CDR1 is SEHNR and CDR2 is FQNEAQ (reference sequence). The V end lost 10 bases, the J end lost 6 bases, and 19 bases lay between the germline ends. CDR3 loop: CAIGQGGAFNEQFF. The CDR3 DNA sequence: TGTGCCATAGGCCAGGGGGGCGCTTTCAATGAGCAGTTCTTC. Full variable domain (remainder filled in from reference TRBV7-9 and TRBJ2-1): DTGVSQNPRHKITKRGQNVTFRCDPISEHNRLYWYRQTLGQGPEFLTYFQNEAQLEKSRLLSDRFSAERPKGSFSTLEIQRTEQGDSAMYLCAIGQGGAFNEQFFGPGTRLTVL.